The 4 T cell receptor beta chains presented below share a single source sample, sequenced in a study of blood T cell repertoires in COVID-19. Data came from immunoSEQ multiplex PCR; TCRdb stores just in-frame clones and leaves some out. This table holds some 64,000 clones, 80% to 85% found once. Sequenced: peripheral blood. These receptors originate from a man in his sixties with COVID-19, enrolled during active disease.

This chain uses TRBV24-1 with TRBJ2-1; 8 nucleotides agree with TRBD2. Trimming at V came to 5 bases and at J to 8 bases, leaving 10 bases not matched to a gene. The CDR3 has 15 residues. Germline-derived CDR1 and CDR2 are KGHDR and SFDVKD. The CDR3 here is CATSVIAGNPDEQFF. The CDR3 coding sequence is TGTGCCACCAGTGTAATAGCGGGAAATCCCGATGAGCAGTTCTTC.

The rearrangement links TRBV2 to TRBJ1-4; the D is unclear. The CDR3 spans 13 residues. The ends were cut back, 8 bases at V and 6 bases at J, with 13 bases in the middle. Germline V lookup: CDR1 SNHLY, CDR2 FYNNEI. CDR3 in amino acids: CASCVRTDEKLFF. The DNA for the CDR3 is TGTGCCAGCTGCGTAAGAACGGATGAAAAACTGTTTTTT.

This CDR3 reads CSVETGLADSYNEQFF. The CDR3 DNA sequence: TGCAGCGTTGAAACGGGACTAGCGGACTCCTACAATGAGCAGTTCTTC. The chain has TRBV29-1 and TRBJ2-1, with 11 bases that match TRBD2. The CDR3 extends over 16 amino acids. V shed 2 bases, J shed 0 bases, and the junction held 3 bases outside the gene matches. The V gene's germline CDR1 is SQVTM and CDR2 ANQGSEA.

This chain uses TRBV6-1 with TRBJ1-5; no clear D. V was shortened by 2 bases and J by 0 bases, with 17 bases between the two germline ends. Germline V CDR1 and CDR2: MNHNS, SASEGT. This CDR3 comprises 18 residues. The CDR3, as DNA: TGTGCCAGCAGTGAACAGGCCCCTTCTAAATATAGCAATCAGCCCCAGCATTTT. Translation gives CASSEQAPSKYSNQPQHF.